Below, 11 T cell receptor beta chains from the same sample are listed, as sequenced in a study of long-term antiretroviral therapy in people with HIV. Investigators performed immunoSEQ version v3.0 at survey level. Method: immunoSEQ multiplex PCR; TCRdb's copy keeps in-frame clones and lacks some. The data hold about 39,000 clones, with more than 80% observed a single time. The sequenced sample was unsorted PBMCs, obtained 3.1 years after starting antiretroviral therapy. These receptors were taken from a woman aged 45 to 65 with HIV.

The CDR3 coding sequence is TGTGCCAGCAGCTTAAGAAGCGGGGGGCCCACAGATACGCAGTATTTT. Translating gives CASSLRSGGPTDTQYF. The chain couples TRBV7-3 to TRBJ2-3; 9 bases align to TRBD2. This CDR3 contains 16 residues. V was clipped by 1 base and J by 2 bases; unmatched bases: 4. Looked up from germline, CDR1 is SGHTA and CDR2 is FQGTGA. Based on the CDR3 plus reference TRBV7-3 and TRBJ2-3, the full variable domain is GAGVSQTPSNKVTEKGKYVELRCDPISGHTALYWYRQSLGQGPEFLIYFQGTGAADDSGLPNDRFFAVRPEGSVSTLKIQRTERGDSAVYLCASSLRSGGPTDTQYFGPGTRLTVL.

The gene calls are TRBV7-9 and TRBJ2-7; D is perhaps TRBD1 (6 bases). V lost 5 bases, J lost 6 bases, and 23 bases lay in between. The germline V gene encodes CDR1 SEHNR and CDR2 FQNEAQ (reference sequence). CDR3 length: 16 residues. CDR3 residues: CASSPRPTGLKGEQYF. The CDR3 DNA reads as TGTGCCAGCAGCCCCAGACCGACAGGCCTGAAGGGCGAGCAGTACTTC.

The J gene is TRBJ2-3, the V gene TRBV30, with D perhaps matching TRBD1 or TRBD2 (5 bases each). The CDR3 runs to 15 residues. The germline V gene has CDR1 GTSNPN and CDR2 SVGIG (reference sequence). Trimming removed 3 bases at V and 2 bases at J, with 15 bases between. The CDR3 nucleotides are TGTGCCTGGAGGCCCGCCGGGGCCCCCACAGATACGCAGTATTTT. It specifies CAWRPAGAPTDTQYF.

This chain connects TRBV2 to TRBJ2-7; 8 bases align to TRBD1. The CDR3 sequence is 15 residues long. Germline values: CDR1 SNHLY, CDR2 FYNNEI. Trimming cost V 6 bases and J 2 bases; bases outside gene matches: 9. CDR3 nucleotides: TGTGCCAGCAGCGCGGACAGGGCGCTCCCCTACGAGCAGTACTTC. This sequence encodes CASSADRALPYEQYF.

The chain couples TRBV27 to TRBJ2-7, with D maybe TRBD1 (5 bases). Trimming took off 5 bases at V and 1 base at J, with 9 bases between the two ends. The CDR3 has 13 residues. In germline, CDR1 is MNHEY, CDR2 SMNVEV (reference sequence). The CDR3 sequence is CASSRHRSYEQYF. CDR3 sequence (DNA): TGTGCCAGCAGTAGGCACAGGTCCTACGAGCAGTACTTC.

The chain carries TRBV10-1 and TRBJ2-5; D is ambiguous. In germline, CDR1 is WNHNN, CDR2 SYGVQD (reference sequence). The CDR3 is made up of 13 amino acids. V was shortened by 3 bases and J by 4 bases, with 9 bases between the two germline ends. The CDR3 region has the DNA TGCGCCAGCAGTGAAAACTTACTAGAGACCCAGTACTTC. It is translated as CASSENLLETQYF.

This chain joins TRBV2 and TRBJ2-2; tentatively, D is TRBD2 (7 bases). Germline V lookup: CDR1 SNHLY, CDR2 FYNNEI. The CDR3 covers 16 residues. Deletions cut 1 base from V and 0 bases from J, with 9 bases between. This chain's CDR3 is CASSEEGGANTGELFF. In nucleotides, the CDR3 is TGTGCCAGCAGTGAAGAGGGGGGGGCGAACACCGGGGAGCTGTTTTTT. Using reference TRBV2 and TRBJ2-2 for the parts outside the CDR3, the full variable domain is EPEVTQTPSHQVTQMGQEVILRCVPISNHLYFYWYRQILGQKVEFLVSFYNNEISEKSEIFDDQFSVERPDGSNFTLKIRSTKLEDSAMYFCASSEEGGANTGELFFGEGSRLTVL.

V gene TRBV7-2 combines with J gene TRBJ2-3; D might be TRBD2 (6 bases). This CDR3 has 15 residues. From germline, CDR1 is SGHTA and CDR2 FQGNSA. Trimming stripped 4 bases from V and 0 bases from J, with 11 bases between. This CDR3 is CASSSEAGSTDTQYF. The CDR3 coding sequence is TGTGCCAGCAGCTCCGAAGCGGGCAGCACAGATACGCAGTATTTT.

This clone was recorded only once. The rearrangement links TRBV18 to TRBJ1-2; 9 positions match TRBD1. Looked up from germline, CDR1 is KGHSH and CDR2 is LQKENI. The V segment lost 3 bases and the J segment 6 bases; nucleotides outside the gene matches: 2. The CDR3 totals 13 residues. The CDR3 nucleotides read TGTGCCAGCTCACCTCGGACAGGGGATGGCTACACCTTC. This translates into CASSPRTGDGYTF.

The chain couples TRBV6-6 to TRBJ2-2; 7 nucleotides line up with TRBD2. This CDR3 has 14 amino acids. Germline loops: CDR1 MNHNY, CDR2 SVGAGI (reference sequence). Unmatched junction bases numbered 3, after V lost 4 bases and J lost 4 bases. CDR3 protein: CASSSPSGTGELFF. CDR3 DNA: TGTGCCAGCAGTTCGCCTAGCGGCACCGGGGAGCTGTTTTTT.

V is TRBV7-2 and J is TRBJ2-5, with 10 positions matching TRBD2. From germline, CDR1 is SGHTA and CDR2 FQGNSA. The CDR3 has 15 amino acids. Trimming removed 5 bases from V and 3 bases from J; junction bases left unmatched: 6. CDR3 loop: CASSLSGGPKETQYF. The DNA of the CDR3 is TGTGCCAGCAGCCTTAGCGGGGGGCCAAAAGAGACCCAGTACTTC.